Presented here are 2 T cell receptor beta chains from one specimen sequenced in a study of T-cell memory formation after mild COVID-19 (TCRdb year 2021). Library generation was performed with 5' RACE. Sequencer: Illumina NovaSeq 6000. Starting from the raw public reads, TCRdb applied fastp trimming at Q25, assembled clones with MiXCR and retained in-frame beta chains. CDR3 protein duplicates are merged, each entry listing the most common genes and DNA. The sample table contains some 490,000 distinct CDR3 sequences; only one count was recorded for approximately 18% of them. The leading ten clones occupy more than 9% of the sample. Specimen: PBMCs or a T cell subset sorted from them (not recorded which). The receptor source for this set is an adult woman who had mild COVID-19 (a few samples of this study predate the infection). The sample titles of this study are shuffled in the database, so cell type and time point are left out; the donor was told from shared clones.

This clonotype showed up many times. The J gene is TRBJ2-1, the V gene TRBV5-1; 9 positions match TRBD2. The ends lost 0 bases at V and 9 bases at J; junction bases unmatched: 10. CDR1 SGHRS and CDR2 YFSETQ come from the germline V gene. The CDR3 runs 16 residues. The CDR3 DNA reads TGCGCCAGCAGCTTGGGAACGCTAGCGGGGCCGCGTGAGCAGTTCTTC. It codes for CASSLGTLAGPREQFF.

In its sample, this clonotype was seen a few times. The chain recombines TRBV2 with TRBJ2-2, with 8 bases matching TRBD2. CDR1 and CDR2 from the germline V gene are SNHLY and FYNNEI. This CDR3 is built from 17 residues. J gave up 6 bases and V 1 base, and 10 bases lay outside the gene matches. CDR3 region: CASSEGVLAGFAGELFF. The CDR3 bases are TGTGCCAGCAGTGAAGGTGTCCTAGCGGGTTTCGCCGGGGAGCTGTTTTTT.